This TCR beta chain was captured in a study of human T cells and chemical hapten exposure. Turning to the study itself: Sensitization employed 2% DPC on roughly 2 cm by roughly 2 cm of upper inner arm skin. The patch tests put 0.01% DPC on the skin of the upper back and were read 6 days later. Patients, largely female, had alopecia areata, totalis or universalis.

As to time point: patch test 1, 2 weeks after DPC sensitization. Treatment denoted: therapeutic diphenylcyclopropenone sensitization with weekly scalp DPC. In the authors' workflow: With a range of about 20,000 to 690,600, the median per sample was 95,638 TCRs. TCRdb processed the RACE reads anew with MiXCR; each CDR3 protein has one entry. V and J calls and clone size were set by TCRdb, not the authors. The sample records some 340,000 distinct CDR3 sequences, about 7% being singletons. The CDR3 runs to 14 residues. Trimming took 1 base from V and 8 from J; bases not matched to a gene: 5. The germline gives CDR1 SGHVS, CDR2 FQNEAQ.

Source: whole blood, taken in connection with sensitization to the hapten diphenylcyclopropenone (DPC). V and J are TRBV7-8 and TRBJ2-4, with 7 bases lining up with TRBD1. This receptor was obtained from a woman aged 18-35 years with alopecia areata. Some clones in this sample may be carry-over from other donors' samples. The CDR3 region has the DNA TGTGCCAGCAGCTTAGGACAGGGCTTGGACATTCAGTACTTC. It translates to CASSLGQGLDIQYF.